Presented here are 16 T cell receptor beta chains from one specimen sequenced in a study of OX40 agonist ivuxolimab in advanced cancers. Only in-frame clones appear in the TCRdb table, and some are missing; sequencing was by immunoSEQ multiplex PCR. The sample holds about 79,000 clones, more than 85% seen once. The sample here was CD4+ or CD8+ T cells sorted from blood, taken in a trial of the OX40 agonist ivuxolimab. The receptor source for this set is an adult with an advanced solid tumor such as melanoma, head and neck, liver or kidney cancer.

The gene calls are TRBV7-9 and TRBJ1-4; 9 bases align to TRBD1. CDR3 size: 14 residues. Trimming removed 5 bases from V and 16 bases from J; junction bases left unmatched: 14. Germline CDR1 and CDR2: SEHNR and FQNEAQ (reference sequence). Here the CDR3 reads CASSLGQGGNFPFF. The CDR3 DNA reads TGTGCCAGCAGCCTGGGACAGGGAGGTAATTTTCCGTTTTTT.

This chain joins TRBV5-1 and TRBJ1-3; a weak D match, TRBD1 (6 bases). CDR3 length: 15 residues. Germline V gene lookup returns CDR1 SGHRS and CDR2 YFSETQ. Trimming took 1 base from V and 8 from J, leaving 16 bases between them. The CDR3 sequence: CASSLMGALDDTIYF. In DNA form, the CDR3 reads TGCGCCAGCAGCTTGATGGGGGCTCTGGATGACACCATATATTTT.

The chain links TRBV19 to TRBJ1-4; 9 bases fit TRBD1. Per germline, CDR1 LNHDA and CDR2 SQIVND (reference sequence). V shed 5 bases and J 7 bases; nucleotides not matched to a gene: 11. This CDR3 comprises 16 residues. The DNA of the CDR3 is TGTGCCAGTAGTTCACAGAACAGGGGGCTCGGTGAAAAACTGTTTTTT. This encodes CASSSQNRGLGEKLFF. The full variable domain, in which reference TRBV19 and TRBJ1-4 provide the parts outside the CDR3, is DGGITQSPKYLFRKEGQNVTLSCEQNLNHDAMYWYRQDPGQGLRLIYYSQIVNDFQKGDIAEGYSVSREKKESFPLTVTSAQKNPTAFYLCASSSQNRGLGEKLFFGSGTQLSVL.

This clone showed up just a few times. V and J are TRBV18 and TRBJ1-4, with a tentative D call TRBD1 (5 bases). V gave up 8 bases and J gave up 5 bases, with 15 bases separating them. The CDR3 is made up of 14 amino acids. Germline V gene lookup returns CDR1 KGHSH and CDR2 LQKENI. CDR3 protein: CASAATERNEKLFF. The CDR3, as DNA: TGTGCCAGCGCGGCGACAGAAAGGAATGAAAAACTGTTTTTT.

The chain links TRBV15 to TRBJ1-2, with D perhaps TRBD1 (5 bases). Germline-derived CDR1 and CDR2 are LNHNV and YYDKDF (reference sequence). This CDR3 region has 13 residues. V was pared by 0 bases and J by 3 bases, with 5 bases between. The CDR3 reads CATSRDRDYGYTF. The CDR3 coding sequence is TGTGCCACCAGCAGAGACAGGGACTATGGCTACACCTTC.

The chain is built from TRBV7-3 and TRBJ2-2; unclear D gene. Trimming removed 0 bases at V and 1 base at J, with 6 bases between. The CDR3 consists of 15 residues. Germline V CDR1 and CDR2: SGHTA, FQGTGA. The CDR3 DNA sequence: TGTGCCAGCAGCTTAACGATAGGGAACACCGGGGAGCTGTTTTTT. Translation: CASSLTIGNTGELFF.

The chain is built from TRBV20-1 and TRBJ2-7; no clear D gene. The germline V and J ends were trimmed by 3 bases and 7 bases, with 10 bases remaining between them. Germline V lookup: CDR1 DFQATT, CDR2 SNEGSKA (reference sequence). This CDR3 contains 11 residues. CDR3 DNA: TGCAGTGCTAGTATCGACAAGGAGCAGTACTTC. It encodes CSASIDKEQYF.

The rearrangement links TRBV2 to TRBJ2-5; D is uncertain. Germline V CDR1 and CDR2: SNHLY, FYNNEI. The CDR3 contains 15 residues. Trimming removed 6 bases from V and 4 bases from J, with 18 bases in between. The DNA of the CDR3 is TGTGCCAGCAGGAGCAAAAGTTTGGGAAGAGAGACCCAGTACTTC. Residues: CASRSKSLGRETQYF.

The chain joins TRBV5-1 to TRBJ2-3, with a weak D call TRBD1 (6 bases). The CDR3 has 15 amino acids. V gave up 0 bases and J gave up 6 bases, with 14 bases separating them. Germline V gene sequence: CDR1 SGHRS, CDR2 YFSETQ. CDR3 DNA sequence: TGCGCCAGCAGCTTGGACGCAGGGGAGACGGATACGCAGTATTTT. Translated: CASSLDAGETDTQYF.

DNA of the CDR3: TGTGCCAGCAGCAAGGGGGCAGGGGTTGGTGACGCCCTCGACGAGCAGTACTTC. Encoded protein: CASSKGAGVGDALDEQYF. The rearrangement joins TRBV11-3 to TRBJ2-7; 7 bases map to TRBD1. The V gene's germline CDR1 is SGHNT and CDR2 YENEEA. The length of the CDR3 is 18 residues. Trimming cost V 5 bases and J 5 bases; bases outside gene matches: 21.

The chain joins TRBV7-9 to TRBJ2-2; maybe TRBD1 (6 bases). The CDR3 contains 15 residues. Germline V gene lookup returns CDR1 SEHNR and CDR2 FQNEAQ (reference sequence). Trimming shortened V by 5 bases and J by 6 bases, and 16 bases separated the two germline ends. In DNA form, the CDR3 reads TGTGCCAGCAGCGCTCTGCCCCCAGGGGCCGGGGAGCTGTTTTTT. This encodes CASSALPPGAGELFF.

This chain connects TRBV19 to TRBJ2-7; 9 positions agree with TRBD1. The germline V gene has CDR1 LNHDA and CDR2 SQIVND (reference sequence). V trimming: 4 bases; J trimming: 5 bases; junction bases outside the gene matches: 6. The CDR3 extends over 14 amino acids. CDR3 in amino acids: CASSTSGTGNEQYF. The CDR3 DNA reads as TGTGCCAGTAGTACCTCCGGGACAGGGAACGAGCAGTACTTC. The complete variable domain, with remaining parts taken from reference TRBV19 and TRBJ2-7, reads DGGITQSPKYLFRKEGQNVTLSCEQNLNHDAMYWYRQDPGQGLRLIYYSQIVNDFQKGDIAEGYSVSREKKESFPLTVTSAQKNPTAFYLCASSTSGTGNEQYFGPGTRLTVT.

V usage is TRBV29-1 and J usage is TRBJ2-1; 7 nucleotides match TRBD2. The CDR3 is 15 residues long. V lost 7 bases and J lost 9; bases outside the gene matches: 18. Germline assignment: CDR1 SQVTM and CDR2 ANQGSEA. CDR3 DNA: TGCAGCGGACGGGGAGGGGAGGCGGGTCGGGCTGAGCAGTTCTTC. Protein: CSGRGGEAGRAEQFF.

This chain connects TRBV13 to TRBJ2-3, with D unclear. CDR1 PRHDT and CDR2 FYEKMQ come from the germline V gene (reference sequence). Trimming cost V 8 bases and J 4 bases, with 19 bases left between them. This CDR3 region has 15 residues. The CDR3 nucleotides read TGTGCCAGCCTCCCCTCGGTTAGGCCATCAGATACGCAGTATTTT. This gives the protein CASLPSVRPSDTQYF.

This clone was observed a single time. This sequence joins TRBV18 and TRBJ1-5; no firm D call. The CDR3 runs 15 residues. Germline V gives CDR1 KGHSH, CDR2 LQKENI. Between the trimmed V and J ends, which lost 3 bases and 0 bases, there was a span of 9 bases. In DNA, the CDR3 is TGTGCCAGCTCACCCGCAGCATATAGCAATCAGCCCCAGCATTTT. Amino acid sequence: CASSPAAYSNQPQHF. Full variable domain (remainder filled in from reference TRBV18 and TRBJ1-5): NAGVMQNPRHLVRRRGQEARLRCSPMKGHSHVYWYRQLPEEGLKFMVYLQKENIIDESGMPKERFSAEFPKEGPSILRIQQVVRGDSAAYFCASSPAAYSNQPQHFGDGTRLSIL.

This clone occurred once. CDR3 sequence: CASTLDRYEGYTF. For the CDR3, the DNA is TGTGCCAGCACTCTGGACAGGTACGAAGGCTACACCTTC. The chain joins TRBV28 to TRBJ1-2; 7 nucleotides match TRBD1. Germline loops: CDR1 MDHEN, CDR2 SYDVKM. J lost 8 bases, V lost 7 bases, and 10 bases had no gene match. The CDR3 consists of 13 residues.